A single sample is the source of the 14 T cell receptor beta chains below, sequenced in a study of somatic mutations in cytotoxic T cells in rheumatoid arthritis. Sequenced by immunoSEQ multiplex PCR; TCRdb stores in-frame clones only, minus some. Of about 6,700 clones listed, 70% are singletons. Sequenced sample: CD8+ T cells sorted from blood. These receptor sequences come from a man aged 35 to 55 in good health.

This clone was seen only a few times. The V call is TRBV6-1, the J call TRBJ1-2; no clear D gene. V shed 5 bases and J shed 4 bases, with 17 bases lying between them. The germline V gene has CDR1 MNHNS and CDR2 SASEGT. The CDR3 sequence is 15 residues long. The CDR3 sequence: CASSLTQWTVYGYTF. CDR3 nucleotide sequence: TGTGCCAGCAGTCTAACCCAGTGGACGGTCTATGGCTACACCTTC.

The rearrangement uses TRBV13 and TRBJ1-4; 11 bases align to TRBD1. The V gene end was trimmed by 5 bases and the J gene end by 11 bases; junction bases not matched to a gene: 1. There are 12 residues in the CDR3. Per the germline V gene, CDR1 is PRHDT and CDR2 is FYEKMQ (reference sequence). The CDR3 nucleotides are TGTGCCAGCAGCCGGGACAGGGGGAAACTGTTTTTT. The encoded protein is CASSRDRGKLFF.

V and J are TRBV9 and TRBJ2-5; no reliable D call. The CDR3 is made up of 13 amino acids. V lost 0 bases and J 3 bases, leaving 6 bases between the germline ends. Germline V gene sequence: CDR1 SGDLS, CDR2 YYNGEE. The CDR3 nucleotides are TGTGCCAGCAGCGTAGCAGTGGAAGAGACCCAGTACTTC. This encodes CASSVAVEETQYF.

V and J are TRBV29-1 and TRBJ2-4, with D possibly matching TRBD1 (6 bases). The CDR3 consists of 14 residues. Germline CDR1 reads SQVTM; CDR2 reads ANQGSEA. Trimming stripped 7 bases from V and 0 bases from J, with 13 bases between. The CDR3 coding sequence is TGCAGCGCCACAGGGACCATAGCCAAAAACATTCAGTACTTC. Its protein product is CSATGTIAKNIQYF.

The CDR3 sequence: CASSLGLAGGIYNEQFF. In DNA, the CDR3 is TGCGCCAGCAGCTTGGGTCTGGCGGGAGGGATCTACAATGAGCAGTTCTTC. The chain couples TRBV5-1 to TRBJ2-1; TRBD2 agrees at 9 bases. V gave up 0 bases and J gave up 3 bases; unmatched junction bases: 7. The CDR3 length is 17 residues. From germline, CDR1 is SGHRS and CDR2 YFSETQ.

Here the CDR3 reads CASSLFGLGQNIQYF. The CDR3 DNA reads as TGTGCCAGCAGTTTATTTGGCCTAGGGCAAAACATTCAGTACTTC. This rearrangement joins TRBV28 to TRBJ2-4; D unresolved. From germline, CDR1 is MDHEN and CDR2 SYDVKM. V was shortened by 1 base and J by 5 bases, with 12 bases between the two germline ends. The CDR3 sequence is 15 residues long.

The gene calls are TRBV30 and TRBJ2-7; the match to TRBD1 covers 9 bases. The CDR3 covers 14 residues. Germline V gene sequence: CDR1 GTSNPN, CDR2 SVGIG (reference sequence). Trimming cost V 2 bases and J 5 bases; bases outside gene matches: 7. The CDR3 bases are TGTGCCTGGAGTTCTTTGGGACAGGGCGACGAGCAGTACTTC. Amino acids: CAWSSLGQGDEQYF. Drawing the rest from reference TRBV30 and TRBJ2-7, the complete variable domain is SQTIHQWPATLVQPVGSPLSLECTVEGTSNPNLYWYRQAAGRGLQLLFYSVGIGQISSEVPQNLSASRPQDRQFILSSKKLLLSDSGFYLCAWSSLGQGDEQYFGPGTRLTVT.

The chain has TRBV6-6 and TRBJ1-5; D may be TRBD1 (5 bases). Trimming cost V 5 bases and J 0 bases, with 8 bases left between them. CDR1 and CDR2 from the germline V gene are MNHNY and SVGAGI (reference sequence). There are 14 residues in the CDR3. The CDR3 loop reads CASSRGASNQPQHF. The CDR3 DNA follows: TGTGCCAGCAGTCGGGGCGCTAGCAATCAGCCCCAGCATTTT.

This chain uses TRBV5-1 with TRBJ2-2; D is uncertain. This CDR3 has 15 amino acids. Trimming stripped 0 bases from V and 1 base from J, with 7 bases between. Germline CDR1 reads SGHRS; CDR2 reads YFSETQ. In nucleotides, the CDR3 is TGCGCCAGCAGCTTGGAGGTACTGAACACCGGGGAGCTGTTTTTT. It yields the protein CASSLEVLNTGELFF.

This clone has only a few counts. The CDR3 reads CASSYETGARGYTF. CDR3 DNA sequence: TGTGCCAGCAGCTATGAGACAGGTGCCCGAGGCTACACCTTC. The chain uses TRBV5-8 and TRBJ1-2, with a weak D call TRBD1 (6 bases). V was trimmed by 3 bases and J by 8 bases, leaving 17 bases between them. The CDR3 covers 14 residues. In germline, CDR1 is SGHTS, CDR2 YDEGEE.

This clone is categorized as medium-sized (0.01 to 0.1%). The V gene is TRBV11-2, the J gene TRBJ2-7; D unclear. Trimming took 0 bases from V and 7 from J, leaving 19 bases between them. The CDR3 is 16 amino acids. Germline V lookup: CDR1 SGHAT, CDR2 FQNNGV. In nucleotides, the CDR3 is TGTGCCAGCAGCTTAGATCTGGGGTCGGAAACTGGAGAGCAGTACTTC. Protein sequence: CASSLDLGSETGEQYF. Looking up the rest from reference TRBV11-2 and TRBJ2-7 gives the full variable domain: EAGVAQSPRYKIIEKRQSVAFWCNPISGHATLYWYQQILGQGPKLLIQFQNNGVVDDSQLPKDRFSAERLKGVDSTLKIQPAKLEDSAVYLCASSLDLGSETGEQYFGPGTRLTVT.

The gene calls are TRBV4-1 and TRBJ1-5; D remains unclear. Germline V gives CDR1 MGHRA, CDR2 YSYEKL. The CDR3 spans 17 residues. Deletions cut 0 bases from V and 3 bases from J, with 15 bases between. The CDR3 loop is CASSQDGSISNNQPQHF. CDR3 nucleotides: TGCGCCAGCAGCCAAGATGGGAGTATTTCCAACAATCAGCCCCAGCATTTT.

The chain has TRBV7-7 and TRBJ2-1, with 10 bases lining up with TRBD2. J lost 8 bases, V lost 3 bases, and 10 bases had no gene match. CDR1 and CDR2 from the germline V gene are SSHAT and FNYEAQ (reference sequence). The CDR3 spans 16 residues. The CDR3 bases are TGTGCCAGCAGCTTTAATTTAGCGGGAGGTGGGGATGAGCAGTTCTTC. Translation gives CASSFNLAGGGDEQFF. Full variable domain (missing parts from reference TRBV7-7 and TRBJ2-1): GAGVSQSPRYKVTKRGQDVTLRCDPISSHATLYWYQQALGQGPEFLTYFNYEAQPDKSGLPSDRFSAERPEGSISTLTIQRTEQRDSAMYRCASSFNLAGGGDEQFFGPGTRLTVL.

CDR3 sequence: CASTHGTYEQYF. CDR3 bases: TGTGCCAGCACGCACGGAACCTACGAGCAGTACTTC. This chain uses TRBV28 with TRBJ2-7; D unresolved. V was trimmed by 7 bases and J by 2 bases, leaving 9 bases between them. Germline V gene sequence: CDR1 MDHEN, CDR2 SYDVKM. The CDR3 loop spans 12 amino acids. The variable domain in full, completed from reference TRBV28 and TRBJ2-7, reads DVKVTQSSRYLVKRTGEKVFLECVQDMDHENMFWYRQDPGLGLRLIYFSYDVKMKEKGDIPEGYSVSREKKERFSLILESASTNQTSMYLCASTHGTYEQYFGPGTRLTVT.